This TCR beta chain was sequenced in a study of cytomegalovirus exposure and HLA in healthy donors. Study overall: Of the donors genotyped, several hundred in all, 81% fell in the Caucasian-associated ancestry cluster.

Of note for this clone: The target antigen is unknown.

While unrecorded immune exposures were likely, the donors were nominally healthy when sampled. J was trimmed by 1 base and V by 4 bases; bases with no gene match: 6. This CDR3 comprises 16 residues. Germline V CDR1 and CDR2: SGHDN, FVKESK. Study observations and caveats: The authors listed over 150 TCR beta chains as cytomegalovirus-associated.

Primers for the PCR totalled 60 Vbeta and 13 Jbeta. The authors' processing: In a later analysis, some 80 million unique TCR beta chains included roughly 11 million shared by two or more donors. The table came from immunoSEQ multiplex PCR; TCRdb's copy has only in-frame clones and leaves some out. The V and J calls and the clone size are those of that table, but D and trimming were determined from the DNA. The table records about 110,000 clones, roughly three quarters of them present only once. The chain has TRBV14 and TRBJ1-1; TRBD1 agrees at 10 bases. The receptor's source is a young man in good health and CMV-seropositive. The sample consisted of PBMCs. In DNA, the CDR3 is TGTGCCAGCAGCCCGGGACAGGGGCTATGGAACACTGAAGCTTTCTTT. This encodes CASSPGQGLWNTEAFF.